Following are 7 T cell receptor beta chains from one sample sequenced in a study of blood T cell repertoires in COVID-19 (dated by TCRdb to about 2020). Libraries came from the immunoSEQ multiplex PCR assay. Drawn from immuneACCESS, this table holds only the in-frame rearrangements with V and J called that TCRdb kept. Clones are partly lost; checked studies trace under half to an unresolved V gene and leave the rest unexplained. Present in this sample are 300,000 or so clones, 83% of which were seen just once. The leading ten clones occupy approximately 1.3% of the sample. The sample taken for sequencing was peripheral blood. These receptors all stem from a woman aged 45-65 years with acute or convalescent COVID-19.

This clone was found many times. The rearrangement joins TRBV9 to TRBJ2-1, with TRBD2 identical over 7 bases. This CDR3 has 13 amino acids. Losses at the gene ends were 2 bases for V and 10 bases for J; bases not matched to a gene: 6. Germline V gene lookup returns CDR1 SGDLS and CDR2 YYNGEE. In DNA, the CDR3 is TGTGCCAGCAGCGTTGGTGGGAGGGAGGAGCAGTTCTTC. This codes for CASSVGGREEQFF.

This chain uses TRBV4-1 with TRBJ1-3; D unresolved. The germline V gene encodes CDR1 MGHRA and CDR2 YSYEKL. The CDR3 has 16 amino acids. Trimming took 5 bases from V and 0 from J, leaving 14 bases between them. CDR3 region: CASSSTPVYSGNTIYF. The CDR3 region has the DNA TGCGCCAGCAGCTCGACACCAGTTTACTCTGGAAACACCATATATTTT.

The chain joins TRBV12-3 or TRBV12-4 to TRBJ2-7; D might be TRBD2 (6 bases). This CDR3 contains 13 residues. V was trimmed by 6 bases and J by 5 bases, leaving 14 bases between them. CDR3: CASSPPAGNEQYF. Written as DNA, the CDR3 is TGTGCCAGCAGCCCTCCGGCGGGAAACGAGCAGTACTTC.

V is TRBV2 and J is TRBJ2-7, with a tentative D call TRBD2 (5 bases). The end of the DNA is better explained by TRBJ2-5, so the J call may be wrong. Germline CDR1 SNHLY, CDR2 FYNNEI. The CDR3 contains 13 residues. The CDR3 sequence: CASKGSGFETQYF. CDR3 DNA: TGTGCCAGCAAAGGATCGGGGTTCGAGACCCAGTACTTC.

This clone has a handful of counts. The chain joins TRBV5-6 to TRBJ2-2; 8 bases are shared with TRBD2. V was pared by 3 bases and J by 6 bases, with 1 base of the junction left unmatched. The CDR3 contains 13 residues. The V gene's germline CDR1 is SGHDT and CDR2 YYEEEE. The CDR3 DNA reads as TGTGCCAGCAGCTCCGGGGGGGCCGGGGAGCTGTTTTTT. Residues: CASSSGGAGELFF.

The chain is built from TRBV24-1 and TRBJ2-3; tentative D call: TRBD2 (6 bases). This CDR3 contains 15 residues. V was trimmed by 4 bases and J by 1 base, leaving 11 bases between them. The V gene's germline CDR1 is KGHDR and CDR2 SFDVKD. CDR3 in DNA: TGTGCCACCAGTGACCGCGGGGAGGGCACAGATACGCAGTATTTT. Translated: CATSDRGEGTDTQYF.

This sequence joins TRBV10-3 and TRBJ1-1; D not certain. The CDR3 sequence is 12 residues long. Trimming shortened V by 5 bases and J by 4 bases, and 8 bases separated the two germline ends. The V gene's germline CDR1 is ENHRY and CDR2 SYGVKD. CDR3 nucleotide sequence: TGTGCCATCAGTTCAGGAGGCACTGAAGCTTTCTTT. It is translated as CAISSGGTEAFF.